Sequencing of this TCR beta chain was carried out in a study of blood T cell repertoires in COVID-19. Whole-study context: COVID-19 samples from acute and convalescent phases originated in the United States, Italy and Spain. The analysed material was cDNA or gDNA that came from T cells, B-cell-depleted T cells, or PBMCs.

Methods used by the authors: Researchers report that nucleated cell counts were estimated from reference gene primer amplification. Assay: immunoSEQ multiplex PCR; the TCRdb copy retains only in-frame clones and omits some. V, J and clone size are those of that table, while D and trimming were read from the DNA. The table lists roughly 97,000 clones, about four fifths of them singletons. The V gene lost 2 bases and the J gene lost 3 bases, with 9 bases spanning the gap. The V gene's germline CDR1 is SGHRS and CDR2 YFSETQ. CDR3 length equals 14 residues. Material: peripheral blood. The chain is built from TRBV5-1 and TRBJ2-1; tentative D call: TRBD1 (5 bases). The TCR was taken from a woman older than 75 with active or convalescent COVID-19. CDR3 sequence reads: CASSFYDSYNEQFF. CDR3 bases: TGCGCCAGCAGCTTCTATGACAGCTACAATGAGCAGTTCTTC.